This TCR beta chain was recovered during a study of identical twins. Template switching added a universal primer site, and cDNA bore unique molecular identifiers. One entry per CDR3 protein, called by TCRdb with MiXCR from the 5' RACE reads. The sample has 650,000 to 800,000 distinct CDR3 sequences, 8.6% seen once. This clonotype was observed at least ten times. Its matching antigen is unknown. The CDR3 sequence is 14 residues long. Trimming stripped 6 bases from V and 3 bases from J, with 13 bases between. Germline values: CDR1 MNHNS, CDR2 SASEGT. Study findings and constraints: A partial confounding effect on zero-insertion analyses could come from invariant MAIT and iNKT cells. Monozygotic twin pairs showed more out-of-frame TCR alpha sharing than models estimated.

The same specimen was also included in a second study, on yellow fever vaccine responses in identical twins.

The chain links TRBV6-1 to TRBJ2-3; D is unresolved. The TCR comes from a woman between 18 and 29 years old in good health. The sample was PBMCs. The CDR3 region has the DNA TGTGCCAGCAGCGCCGGACCGAAGACAGATACGCAGTATTTT. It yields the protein CASSAGPKTDTQYF.